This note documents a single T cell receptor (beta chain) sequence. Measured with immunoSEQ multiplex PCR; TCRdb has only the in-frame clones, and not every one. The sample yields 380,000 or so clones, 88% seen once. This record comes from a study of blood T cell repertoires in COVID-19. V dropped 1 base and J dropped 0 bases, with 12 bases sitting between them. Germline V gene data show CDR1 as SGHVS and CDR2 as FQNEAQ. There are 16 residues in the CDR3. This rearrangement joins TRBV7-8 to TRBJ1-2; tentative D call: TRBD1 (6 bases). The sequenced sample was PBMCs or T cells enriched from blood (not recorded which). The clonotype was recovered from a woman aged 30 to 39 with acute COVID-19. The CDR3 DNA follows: TGTGCCAGCAGCTTAGGAGACAGGAGAGCTAACTATGGCTACACCTTC. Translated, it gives CASSLGDRRANYGYTF.